One T cell receptor beta chain is described in this entry. The CDR3 has 16 amino acids. Looked up from germline, CDR1 is SGHNT and CDR2 is YYREEE (reference sequence). V was clipped by 0 bases and J by 6 bases; unmatched bases: 6. These data come from a study of T cells in Graves' hyperthyroidism and ophthalmopathy. Overall study: It was at initial diagnosis, before any treatment, that peripheral blood was collected.

The source material, RNA transcripts, was used to amplify TCR beta CDR3 regions. Researchers ran a first-round RT-PCR on the TCR CDR3 using the HTBI primer set. From the multiplex PCR reads, TCRdb called clonotypes with MiXCR, one entry per CDR3 protein. Of a few hundred thousand distinct CDR3 sequences listed, roughly 15% were seen once; the top ten hold approximately 30%. Input material: blood. This TCR was recovered from a woman aged 30 to 39 with Graves' ophthalmopathy. The V gene is TRBV5-4, the J gene TRBJ2-1, with 10 bases matching TRBD2. CDR3 sequence (DNA): TGTGCCAGCAGCTTGGATATCAGGACTAGCGGCAATGAGCAGTTCTTC. This codes for CASSLDIRTSGNEQFF. Filled out from reference TRBV5-4 and TRBJ2-1, the complete variable domain reads ETGVTQSPTHLIKTRGQQVTLRCSSQSGHNTVSWYQQALGQGPQFIFQYYREEENGRGNFPPRFSGLQFPNYSSELNVNALELDDSALYLCASSLDIRTSGNEQFFGPGTRLTVL.